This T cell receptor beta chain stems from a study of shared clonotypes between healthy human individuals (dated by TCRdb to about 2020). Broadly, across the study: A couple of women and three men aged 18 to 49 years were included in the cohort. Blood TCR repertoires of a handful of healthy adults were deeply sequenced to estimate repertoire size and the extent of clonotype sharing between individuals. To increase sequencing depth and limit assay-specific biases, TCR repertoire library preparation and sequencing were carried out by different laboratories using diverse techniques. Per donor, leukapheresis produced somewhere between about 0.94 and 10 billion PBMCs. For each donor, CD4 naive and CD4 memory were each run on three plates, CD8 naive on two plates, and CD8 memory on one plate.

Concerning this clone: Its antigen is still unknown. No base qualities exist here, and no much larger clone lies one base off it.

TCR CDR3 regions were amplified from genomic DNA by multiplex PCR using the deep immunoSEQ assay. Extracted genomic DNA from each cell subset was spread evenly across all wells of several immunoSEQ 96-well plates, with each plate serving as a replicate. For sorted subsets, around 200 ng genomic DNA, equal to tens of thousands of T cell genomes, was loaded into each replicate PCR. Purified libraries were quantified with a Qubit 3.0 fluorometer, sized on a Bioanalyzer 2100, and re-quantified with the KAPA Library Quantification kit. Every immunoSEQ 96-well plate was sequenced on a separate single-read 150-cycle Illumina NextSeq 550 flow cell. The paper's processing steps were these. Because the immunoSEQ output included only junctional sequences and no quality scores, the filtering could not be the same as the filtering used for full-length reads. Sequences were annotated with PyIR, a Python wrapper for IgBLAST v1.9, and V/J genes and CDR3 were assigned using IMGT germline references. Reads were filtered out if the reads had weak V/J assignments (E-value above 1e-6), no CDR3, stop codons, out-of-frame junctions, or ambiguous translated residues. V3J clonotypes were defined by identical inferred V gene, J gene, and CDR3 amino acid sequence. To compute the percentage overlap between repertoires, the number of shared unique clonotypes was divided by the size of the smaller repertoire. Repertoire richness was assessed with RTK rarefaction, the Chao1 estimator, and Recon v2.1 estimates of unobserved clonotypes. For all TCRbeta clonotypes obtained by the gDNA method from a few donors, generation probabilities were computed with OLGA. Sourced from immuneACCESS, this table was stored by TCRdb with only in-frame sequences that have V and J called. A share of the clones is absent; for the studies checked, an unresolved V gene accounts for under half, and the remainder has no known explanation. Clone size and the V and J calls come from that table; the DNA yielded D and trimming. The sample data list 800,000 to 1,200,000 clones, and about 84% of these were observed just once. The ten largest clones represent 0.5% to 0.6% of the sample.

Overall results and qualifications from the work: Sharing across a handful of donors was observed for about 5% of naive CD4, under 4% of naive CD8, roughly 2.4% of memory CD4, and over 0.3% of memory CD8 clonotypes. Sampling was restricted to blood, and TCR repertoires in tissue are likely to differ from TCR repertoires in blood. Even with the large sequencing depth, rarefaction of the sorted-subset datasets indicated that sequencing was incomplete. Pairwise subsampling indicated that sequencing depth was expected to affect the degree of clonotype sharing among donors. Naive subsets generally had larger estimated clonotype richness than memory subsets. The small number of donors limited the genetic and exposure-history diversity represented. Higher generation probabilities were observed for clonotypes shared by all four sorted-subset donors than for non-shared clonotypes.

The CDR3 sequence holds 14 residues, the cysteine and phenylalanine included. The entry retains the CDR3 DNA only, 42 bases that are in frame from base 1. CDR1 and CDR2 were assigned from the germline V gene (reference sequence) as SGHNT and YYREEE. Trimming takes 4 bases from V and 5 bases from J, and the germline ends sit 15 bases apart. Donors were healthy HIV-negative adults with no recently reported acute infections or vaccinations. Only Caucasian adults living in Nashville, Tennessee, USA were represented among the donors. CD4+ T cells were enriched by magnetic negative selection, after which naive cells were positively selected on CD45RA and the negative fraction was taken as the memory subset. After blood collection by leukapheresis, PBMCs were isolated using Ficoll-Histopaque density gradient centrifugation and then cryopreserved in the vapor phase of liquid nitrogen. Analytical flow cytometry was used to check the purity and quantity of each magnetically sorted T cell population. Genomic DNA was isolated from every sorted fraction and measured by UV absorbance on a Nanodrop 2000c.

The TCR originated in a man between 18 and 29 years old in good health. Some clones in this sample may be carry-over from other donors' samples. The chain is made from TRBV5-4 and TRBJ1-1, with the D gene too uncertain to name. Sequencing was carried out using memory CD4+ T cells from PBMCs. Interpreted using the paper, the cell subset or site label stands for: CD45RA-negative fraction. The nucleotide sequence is TGTGCCAGCAGCACGCAAGGGTTAAGGACTGAAGCTTTCTTT. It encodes CASSTQGLRTEAFF.